This T cell receptor beta chain comes out of a study of cytomegalovirus exposure and HLA in healthy donors. Use of 60 Vbeta and 13 Jbeta primers characterized the PCR. Profiling relied on immunoSEQ multiplex PCR, and the TCRdb table lists in-frame clones only, not all of them. The top ten hold over 5% of the sample, which has over 80,000 clones, roughly 63% seen once. General study results and limits: Per published accounts, TCR beta sequences correctly predicted the HLA-A and HLA-B alleles of most subjects. Reports credit the classifier with highly specific, highly sensitive diagnosis of cytomegalovirus status. A later analysis revealed that TCR association rates differed between HLA loci, peaking at DRB1 and bottoming out at HLA-C.

Regarding this clone: Its antigen is not known.

This CDR3 is built from 15 residues. Looked up from germline, CDR1 is MNHEY and CDR2 is SVGAGI. Trimming removed 0 bases at V and 5 bases at J, with 11 bases between. This sequence joins TRBV6-5 and TRBJ2-1; weak D call: TRBD2 (6 bases). Material for sequencing was PBMCs. This clonotype was sampled from a boy aged 5 to 17 in good health and CMV-seropositive. CDR3 sequence: CASSYSSGVHNEQFF. CDR3 DNA sequence: TGTGCCAGCAGTTACTCATCGGGGGTTCACAATGAGCAGTTCTTC.